This T cell receptor beta chain was found in a study of cytomegalovirus exposure and HLA in healthy donors. Assay used: immunoSEQ multiplex PCR; TCRdb lists only in-frame clones, some missing. The table includes some 170,000 clones, roughly 86% detected once. Of note for this clone: Its antigen remains unknown.

Study findings and constraints: Diagnosis of cytomegalovirus status made by the classifier reportedly showed high specificity and sensitivity. A few CMV-associated chains were confirmed in vitro to be specific for CMV antigens. The TCR clusters that emerged in the first cohort tended, a later analysis found, to co-occur in the roughly 110 validation repertoires.

The CDR3 consists of 18 residues. Trimming removed 3 bases from V and 0 bases from J; junction bases left unmatched: 11. Germline V gene sequence: CDR1 SGDLS, CDR2 YYNGEE. The sequence derives from a man aged 18 to 30 in good health and CMV-seropositive. The chain links TRBV9 to TRBJ1-1; 10 bases match TRBD1. Sequenced sample: PBMCs. The CDR3 region is CASSARTGTGDLNTEAFF. The DNA for the CDR3 is TGTGCCAGCAGCGCCAGAACCGGGACAGGGGATTTGAACACTGAAGCTTTCTTT.